This T cell receptor (beta chain) appears in the sequencing data of a study of T cells in Graves' hyperthyroidism and ophthalmopathy. Overall study: Peripheral blood specimens were obtained at initial diagnosis, prior to any treatment. Study outcomes and limitations: Onset of ophthalmopathy came a median around 6.5 months after the model predicted it.

There are many counts of this clonotype. Its antigen remains unknown. For ophthalmopathy patients, the Clinical Activity Score was at least 3 and the NOSPECS grade at least 4; duration was under 3 months. From RNA transcripts, TCR beta CDR3 regions were amplified. The TCR CDR3 first-round RT-PCR relied on the HTBI primer set. TCRdb processed the multiplex PCR reads anew with MiXCR; each CDR3 protein has one entry. The sample has about 640,000 distinct CDR3 sequences; around 21% are singletons. With 5 bases removed from V and 0 bases from J, the gap between germline ends came to 8 bases. The CDR3 totals 14 residues. Germline CDR1 and CDR2: MDHEN and SYDVKM.

This clonotype was sampled from a man aged 25 to 45 with Graves' ophthalmopathy. What was sequenced was blood. This chain connects TRBV28 to TRBJ1-5; D is unclear. The CDR3 region is CASSQIYSNQPQHF. As DNA, the CDR3 is TGTGCCAGCAGTCAGATTTATAGCAATCAGCCCCAGCATTTT.